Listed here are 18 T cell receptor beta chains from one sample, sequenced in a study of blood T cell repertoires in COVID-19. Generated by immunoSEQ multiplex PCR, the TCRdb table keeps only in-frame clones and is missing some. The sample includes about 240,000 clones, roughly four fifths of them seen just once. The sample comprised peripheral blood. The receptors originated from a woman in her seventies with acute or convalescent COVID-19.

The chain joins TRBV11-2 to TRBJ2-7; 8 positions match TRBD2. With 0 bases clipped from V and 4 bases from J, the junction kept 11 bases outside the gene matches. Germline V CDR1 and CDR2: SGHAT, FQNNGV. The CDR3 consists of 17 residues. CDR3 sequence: CASSLDRGGHLGYEQYF. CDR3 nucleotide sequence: TGTGCCAGCAGCTTAGATCGGGGGGGCCACCTAGGGTACGAGCAGTACTTC.

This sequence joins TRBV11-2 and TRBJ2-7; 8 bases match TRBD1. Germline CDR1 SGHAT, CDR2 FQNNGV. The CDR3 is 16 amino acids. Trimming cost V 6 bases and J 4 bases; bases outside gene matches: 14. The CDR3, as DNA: TGTGCCAGCAGACCCGGACAGGGAACTCCTAGGTACGAGCAGTACTTC. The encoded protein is CASRPGQGTPRYEQYF.

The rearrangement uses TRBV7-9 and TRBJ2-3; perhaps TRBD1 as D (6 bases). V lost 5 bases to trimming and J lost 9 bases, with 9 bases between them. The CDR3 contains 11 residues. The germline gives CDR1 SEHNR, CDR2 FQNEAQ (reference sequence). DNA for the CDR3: TGTGCCAGCAGCGCCAGGGGAACGCAGTATTTT. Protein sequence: CASSARGTQYF.

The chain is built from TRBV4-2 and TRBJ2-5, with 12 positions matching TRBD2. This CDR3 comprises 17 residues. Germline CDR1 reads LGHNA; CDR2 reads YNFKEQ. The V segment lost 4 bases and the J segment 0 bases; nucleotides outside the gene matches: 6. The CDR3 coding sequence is TGTGCCAGCAGCCGGGGACTAGCGGGTCTGTACCAAGAGACCCAGTACTTC. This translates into CASSRGLAGLYQETQYF.

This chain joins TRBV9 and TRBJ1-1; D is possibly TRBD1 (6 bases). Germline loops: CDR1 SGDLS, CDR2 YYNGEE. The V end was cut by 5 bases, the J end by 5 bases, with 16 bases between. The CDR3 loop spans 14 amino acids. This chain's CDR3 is CASSNRGGVTEAFF. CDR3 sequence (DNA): TGTGCCAGCAGTAATAGAGGGGGGGTTACTGAAGCTTTCTTT.

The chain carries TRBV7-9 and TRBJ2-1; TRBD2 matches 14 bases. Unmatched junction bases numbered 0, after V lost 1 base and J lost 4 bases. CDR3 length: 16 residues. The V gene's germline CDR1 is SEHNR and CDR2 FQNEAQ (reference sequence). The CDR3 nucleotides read TGTGCCAGCAGCTTAGGACTAGCGGGGGGGTACAATGAGCAGTTCTTC. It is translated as CASSLGLAGGYNEQFF.

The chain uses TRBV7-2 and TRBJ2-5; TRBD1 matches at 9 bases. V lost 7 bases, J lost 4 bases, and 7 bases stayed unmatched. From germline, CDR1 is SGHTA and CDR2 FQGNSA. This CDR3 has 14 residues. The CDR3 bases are TGTGCCAGCACCGTTACAGGGGGCGGAGAGACCCAGTACTTC. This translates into CASTVTGGGETQYF. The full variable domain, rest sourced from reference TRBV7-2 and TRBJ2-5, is GAGVSQSPSNKVTEKGKDVELRCDPISGHTALYWYRQSLGQGLEFLIYFQGNSAPDKSGLPSDRFSAERTGGSVSTLTIQRTQQEDSAVYLCASTVTGGGETQYFGPGTRLLVL.

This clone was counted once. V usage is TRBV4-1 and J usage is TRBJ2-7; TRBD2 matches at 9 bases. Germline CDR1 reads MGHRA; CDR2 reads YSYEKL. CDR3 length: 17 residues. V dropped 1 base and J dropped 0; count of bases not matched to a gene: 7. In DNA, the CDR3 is TGCGCCAGCAGCCAAGTAGCTAGCGGGGAGAGCTCCTACGAGCAGTACTTC. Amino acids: CASSQVASGESSYEQYF.

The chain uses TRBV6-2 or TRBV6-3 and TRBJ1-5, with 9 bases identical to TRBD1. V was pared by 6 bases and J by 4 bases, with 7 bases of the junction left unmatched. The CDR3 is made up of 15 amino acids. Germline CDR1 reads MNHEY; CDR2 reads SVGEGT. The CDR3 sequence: CASSLPGQGNQPQHF. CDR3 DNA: TGTGCCAGCAGCCTACCGGGACAGGGAAATCAGCCCCAGCATTTT.

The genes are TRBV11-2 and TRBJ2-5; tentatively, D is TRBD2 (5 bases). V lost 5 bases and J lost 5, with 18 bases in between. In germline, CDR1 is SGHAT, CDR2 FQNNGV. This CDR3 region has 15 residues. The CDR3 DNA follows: TGTGCCAGCAGCCCGAGTGGAGGCTTGAGGGAGACCCAGTACTTC. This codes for CASSPSGGLRETQYF.

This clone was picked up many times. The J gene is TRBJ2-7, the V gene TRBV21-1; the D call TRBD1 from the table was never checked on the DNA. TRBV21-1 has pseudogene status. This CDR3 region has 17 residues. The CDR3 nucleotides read TGTGCCAGCAGAAACAGGGGGCGGCCTCACCCCTCCTACGAGCAGTACTTC. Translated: CASRNRGRPHPSYEQYF.

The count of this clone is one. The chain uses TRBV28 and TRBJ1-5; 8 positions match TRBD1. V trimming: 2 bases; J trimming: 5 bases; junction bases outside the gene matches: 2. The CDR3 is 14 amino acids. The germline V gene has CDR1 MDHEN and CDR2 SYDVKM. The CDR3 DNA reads TGTGCCAGCAGTTTAGTGACAGGGGATCAGCCCCAGCATTTT. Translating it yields CASSLVTGDQPQHF.

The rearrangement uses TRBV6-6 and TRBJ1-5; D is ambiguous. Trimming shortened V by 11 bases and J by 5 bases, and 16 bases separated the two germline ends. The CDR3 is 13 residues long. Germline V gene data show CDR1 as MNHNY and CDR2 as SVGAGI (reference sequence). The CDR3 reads CAGQTGMDQPQHF. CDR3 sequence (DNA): TGTGCCGGCCAGACGGGGATGGATCAGCCCCAGCATTTT.

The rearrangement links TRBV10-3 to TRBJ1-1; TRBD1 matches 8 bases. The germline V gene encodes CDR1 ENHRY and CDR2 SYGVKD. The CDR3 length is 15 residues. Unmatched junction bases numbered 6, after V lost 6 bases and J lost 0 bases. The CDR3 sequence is CAIREQGGMNTEAFF. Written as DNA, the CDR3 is TGTGCCATCAGGGAACAGGGGGGGATGAACACTGAAGCTTTCTTT.

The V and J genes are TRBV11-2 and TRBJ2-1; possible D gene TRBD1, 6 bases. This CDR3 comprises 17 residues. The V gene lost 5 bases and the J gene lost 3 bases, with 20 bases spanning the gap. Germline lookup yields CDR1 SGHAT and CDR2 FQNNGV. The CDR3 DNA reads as TGTGCCAGCAGCCTCTCCGAGGACAGCTCCTACTACAATGAGCAGTTCTTC. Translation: CASSLSEDSSYYNEQFF.

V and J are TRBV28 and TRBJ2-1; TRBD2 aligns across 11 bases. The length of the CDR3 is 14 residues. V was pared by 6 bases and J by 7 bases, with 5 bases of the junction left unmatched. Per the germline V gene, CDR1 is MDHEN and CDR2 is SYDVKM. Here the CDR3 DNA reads TGTGCCAGCAGGGGTAGCGGGGGGGGTAATGAGCAGTTCTTC. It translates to CASRGSGGGNEQFF.

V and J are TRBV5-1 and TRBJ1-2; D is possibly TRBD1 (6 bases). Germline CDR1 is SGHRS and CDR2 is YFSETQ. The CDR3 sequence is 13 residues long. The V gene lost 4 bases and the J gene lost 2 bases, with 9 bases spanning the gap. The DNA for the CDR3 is TGCGCCAGCAGCCCTCAGGGGAACTATGGCTACACCTTC. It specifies CASSPQGNYGYTF.

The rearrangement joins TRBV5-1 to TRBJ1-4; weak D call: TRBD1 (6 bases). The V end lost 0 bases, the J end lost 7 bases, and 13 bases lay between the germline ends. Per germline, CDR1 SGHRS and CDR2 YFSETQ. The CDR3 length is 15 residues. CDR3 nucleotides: TGCGCCAGCAGCTTGGACAGGGTAGACAGTGAAAAACTGTTTTTT. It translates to CASSLDRVDSEKLFF.